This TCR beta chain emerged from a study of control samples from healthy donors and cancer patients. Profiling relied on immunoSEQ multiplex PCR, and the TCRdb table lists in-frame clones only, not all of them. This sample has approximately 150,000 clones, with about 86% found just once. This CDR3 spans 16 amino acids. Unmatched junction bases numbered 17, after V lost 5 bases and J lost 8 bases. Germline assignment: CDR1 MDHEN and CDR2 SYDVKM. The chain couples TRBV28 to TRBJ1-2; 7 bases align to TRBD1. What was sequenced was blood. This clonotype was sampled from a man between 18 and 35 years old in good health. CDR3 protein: CASSPPWGRGRIGYTF. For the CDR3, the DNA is TGTGCCAGCAGTCCCCCGTGGGGCAGGGGGAGGATCGGCTACACCTTC.